This paragraph covers one TCR beta chain sequence. Method: immunoSEQ multiplex PCR; TCRdb's copy keeps in-frame clones and lacks some. The sample consists of approximately 280,000 clones, roughly 80% of them appearing once. This record comes from a study of blood T cell repertoires in COVID-19. The overall study: The analysed material was cDNA or gDNA that came from T cells, B-cell-depleted T cells, or PBMCs.

CDR3 length equals 13 residues. Germline V gene lookup returns CDR1 GTSNPN and CDR2 SVGIG (reference sequence). The study recruited people aged 18 to 89 years across 20 to 30 US areas. Assignments of participants to cohorts depended upon their own reported clinical history. Before they entered the study, exposed participants had met a COVID-19 case within 2 weeks. Sequencing was done on a sample of PBMCs or T cells enriched from blood (not recorded which). The source of this sequence is a man aged 35-49 years who had been exposed to COVID-19. This chain uses TRBV30 with TRBJ1-3; no firm D call. The CDR3 here is CAETVSSGNTIYF. For the CDR3, the DNA is TGTGCTGAAACTGTTTCCTCTGGAAACACCATATATTTT. The entire variable domain, with the rest obtained from reference TRBV30 and TRBJ1-3, is as follows: SQTIHQWPATLVQPVGSPLSLECTVEGTSNPNLYWYRQAAGRGLQLLFYSVGIGQISSEVPQNLSASRPQDRQFILSSKKLLLSDSGFYLCAETVSSGNTIYFGEGSWLTVV.